This T cell receptor (beta chain) was found in a study of T cell changes during pregnancy in multiple sclerosis (dated by TCRdb to about 2019). Regarding the research as a whole: The study looked at changes in the T cell repertoire across pregnancy in women with multiple sclerosis.

Worth noting for this clone: The antigen it binds to is not known. No much larger clonotype is one base removed from it; base qualities were not supplied.

Library construction relied on the immunoSEQ multiplex PCR assay. TCRdb obtained this table from immuneACCESS and retained in-frame rearrangements with V and J assigned. These tables miss some clones; where compared with another copy, unresolved V genes account for less than half of the shortfall, and the remainder is unexplained. This sample holds over 45,000 clones; around 92% were observed only once. Around 0.56% of the sample belongs to the ten largest clones. Sequencing used CD4+ T cells from peripheral blood mononuclear cells, obtained after pregnancy. The clonotype comes from a female donor with multiple sclerosis, enrolled in a pregnancy study.

This receptor has the CDR3 CAISDQTGLGTGELFF. The DNA reads as follows: TGTGCCATCAGTGACCAGACAGGGCTCGGAACCGGGGAGCTGTTTTTT. This sequence uses TRBV10-3 and TRBJ2-2; TRBD1 matches 7 bases in the middle. From its cysteine to its phenylalanine, the CDR3 spans 16 amino acids. The only DNA kept is the CDR3, 48 bases in frame from the first base. Compared with germline, V lacks 3 bases and J lacks 5 bases; bases without a gene match: 9. Reading the germline V gene gives CDR1 ENHRY and CDR2 SYGVKD.